This passage covers 12 T cell receptor beta chains from one sample sequenced in a study of cytomegalovirus exposure and HLA in healthy donors. Both 60 Vbeta primers and 13 Jbeta primers went into the PCR. TCRdb's copy holds only in-frame clones and misses some; the assay was immunoSEQ multiplex PCR. The sample holds around 150,000 clones, around 79% seen once. Sample: PBMCs. The receptors come from a male donor in good health and CMV-seronegative.

The DNA of the CDR3 is TGTGCCAGTAGGGAACTAGCGGGATTGGTAGATGAGCAGTTCTTC. Translated, it gives CASRELAGLVDEQFF. This rearrangement joins TRBV19 to TRBJ2-1, with 10 bases aligning to TRBD2. Trimming removed 6 bases from V and 8 bases from J; junction bases left unmatched: 10. This CDR3 contains 15 residues. Looked up from germline, CDR1 is LNHDA and CDR2 is SQIVND (reference sequence).

The chain recombines TRBV30 with TRBJ1-1; D unclear. The V gene lost 4 bases and the J gene lost 4 bases, with 16 bases spanning the gap. Germline assignment: CDR1 GTSNPN and CDR2 SVGIG (reference sequence). The length of the CDR3 is 14 residues. CDR3 bases: TGTGCCTGGAAAGACGAGGGCTATGGCACTGAAGCTTTCTTT. It yields the protein CAWKDEGYGTEAFF.

The chain has TRBV29-1 and TRBJ2-1; 11 bases align to TRBD2. This CDR3 contains 14 residues. Germline values: CDR1 SQVTM, CDR2 ANQGSEA. V lost 6 bases and J lost 3; bases outside the gene matches: 4. Written as DNA, the CDR3 is TGCAGCGTGCCGACTAGCGGGGTCTACAATGAGCAGTTCTTC. Protein product: CSVPTSGVYNEQFF.

The chain combines TRBV30 with TRBJ2-1, with 8 bases aligning to TRBD2. The CDR3 has 14 residues. CDR1 and CDR2 (germline): GTSNPN, SVGIG (reference sequence). V shed 0 bases, J shed 9 bases, and the junction held 7 bases outside the gene matches. CDR3 in DNA: TGTGCCTGGAGTGTTGGCGGGGGGCGGGGTGAGCAGTTCTTC. This gives the protein CAWSVGGGRGEQFF.

This clone was recorded only once. V gene TRBV5-1 combines with J gene TRBJ1-1, with D possibly matching TRBD1 (5 bases). V gave up 4 bases and J gave up 1 base, with 11 bases separating them. The CDR3 consists of 14 residues. Germline V gene sequence: CDR1 SGHRS, CDR2 YFSETQ. This chain's CDR3 is CASSLGLPNTEAFF. CDR3 DNA: TGCGCCAGCAGCCTGGGACTCCCGAACACTGAAGCTTTCTTT.

The DNA for the CDR3 is TGTGCCAGCAGTGGACAGGGTAGCAATCAGCCCCAGCATTTT. Translating gives CASSGQGSNQPQHF. V usage is TRBV6-1 and J usage is TRBJ1-5; 7 bases are shared with TRBD1. This CDR3 is built from 14 residues. With V trimmed by 4 bases and J by 0 bases, 0 bases remained unmatched. Germline assignment: CDR1 MNHNS and CDR2 SASEGT.

This clone appeared a single time. The chain employs TRBV7-4 and TRBJ2-4; 9 positions match TRBD1. Germline V gene lookup returns CDR1 SGHVT and CDR2 SQSDAQ. This CDR3 spans 17 amino acids. V lost 5 bases, J lost 1 base, and 9 bases stayed unmatched. CDR3 in DNA: TGTGCCAGCAGCCCGACCGGGACAGGGCCGGCCAAAAACATTCAGTACTTC. Protein sequence: CASSPTGTGPAKNIQYF.

The chain has TRBV7-9 and TRBJ1-2, with D possibly being TRBD1 (5 bases). V was shortened by 2 bases and J by 8 bases, with 12 bases between the two germline ends. The germline V gene has CDR1 SEHNR and CDR2 FQNEAQ (reference sequence). The CDR3 runs to 13 residues. This CDR3 is CASSLTGAEGYTF. CDR3 bases: TGTGCCAGCAGCTTAACTGGGGCGGAGGGCTACACCTTC.

The chain employs TRBV7-8 and TRBJ1-1, with D unresolved. CDR1 is SGHVS, CDR2 FQNEAQ, per germline. Trimming took 1 base from V and 10 from J, leaving 16 bases between them. This CDR3 has 14 residues. The CDR3 sequence: CASSLERQLEGAFF. In DNA form, the CDR3 reads TGTGCCAGCAGCTTAGAGCGGCAGCTTGAAGGAGCTTTCTTT.

The gene calls are TRBV10-3 and TRBJ1-2; the match to TRBD1 covers 7 bases. V lost 2 bases and J lost 8; bases outside the gene matches: 5. Germline lookup yields CDR1 ENHRY and CDR2 SYGVKD. This CDR3 region has 13 residues. CDR3 residues: CAISEGQVGGYTF. The CDR3 DNA is TGTGCCATCAGTGAGGGACAGGTGGGGGGCTACACCTTC.

This clone occurred once. V gene TRBV5-6 combines with J gene TRBJ2-7, with D perhaps TRBD2 (6 bases). The germline V gene has CDR1 SGHDT and CDR2 YYEEEE. Trimming removed 1 base at V and 3 bases at J, with 17 bases between. This CDR3 region has 16 residues. CDR3 in amino acids: CASSLTLTRDFYEQYF. In DNA, the CDR3 is TGTGCCAGCAGCTTGACCCTTACCCGGGACTTCTACGAGCAGTACTTC.

This clone has a single count. The chain combines TRBV19 with TRBJ1-5; unclear D gene. This CDR3 contains 19 residues. The ends were cut back, 0 bases at V and 4 bases at J, with 22 bases in the middle. CDR1 is LNHDA, CDR2 SQIVND, per germline (reference sequence). CDR3 in DNA: TGTGCCAGTAGTATAGATCTGATTAGCGGTAGTAGAGGAAATCAGCCCCAGCATTTT. Its protein product is CASSIDLISGSRGNQPQHF.